This TCR beta chain was identified in a study of cytomegalovirus exposure and HLA in healthy donors. The study, taken as a whole, reports: In a later analysis, across HLA loci, associated TCR counts were highest for DRB1, lowest for HLA-C. Cytomegalovirus-associated status was assigned to about 160 TCR beta chains. CMV serostatus was the only recorded immune exposure for donors. Versus the approximately 700-donor mean, an Asian-associated ancestry cluster reportedly showed fewer N-insertions in a later analysis.

Germline CDR1 is SGHVS and CDR2 is FQNEAQ. The V end was cut by 2 bases, the J end by 0 bases, with 16 bases between. The CDR3 has 18 amino acids. Concerning this clone itself: Its cognate antigen is unknown.

Use of 60 Vbeta and 13 Jbeta primers characterized the PCR. Using immunoSEQ multiplex PCR, the repertoire was profiled, and TCRdb retains in-frame clones only, with some absent. The sample holds about 190,000 clones, about nine tenths seen once. J is TRBJ1-4 and V is TRBV7-8, with D perhaps TRBD1 (6 bases). Sequencing used PBMCs. This TCR was sampled from a boy aged 2 to 10 in good health and CMV-seronegative. As DNA, the CDR3 is TGTGCCAGCAGCTTACTCCGCACGGGGGGCTCAACTAATGAAAAACTGTTTTTT. Encoded protein: CASSLLRTGGSTNEKLFF. Complete variable domain (other parts from reference TRBV7-8 and TRBJ1-4): GAGVSQSPRYKVAKRGQDVALRCDPISGHVSLFWYQQALGQGPEFLTYFQNEAQLDKSGLPSDRFFAERPEGSVSTLKIQRTQQEDSAVYLCASSLLRTGGSTNEKLFFGSGTQLSVL.